The entry below gives a single T cell receptor (beta chain) sequence along with its context. Repertoires were generated with immunoSEQ multiplex PCR, while TCRdb's copy carries only in-frame clones and drops some. The sample lists under 200,000 clones, 93% occurring once. This sample is drawn from a study of control samples from healthy donors and cancer patients. V was cut by 4 bases and J by 4 bases, with 16 bases left in between. The CDR3 covers 15 residues. Germline assignment: CDR1 LGHNA and CDR2 YSLEER. The receptor was derived from a woman in her sixties in good health. The specimen was blood. This rearrangement joins TRBV4-3 to TRBJ1-2, with D maybe TRBD1 (5 bases). For the CDR3, the DNA is TGCGCCAGCAGCCCTAGCTGGGACTCTCGCTATGGCTACACCTTC. As protein: CASSPSWDSRYGYTF.